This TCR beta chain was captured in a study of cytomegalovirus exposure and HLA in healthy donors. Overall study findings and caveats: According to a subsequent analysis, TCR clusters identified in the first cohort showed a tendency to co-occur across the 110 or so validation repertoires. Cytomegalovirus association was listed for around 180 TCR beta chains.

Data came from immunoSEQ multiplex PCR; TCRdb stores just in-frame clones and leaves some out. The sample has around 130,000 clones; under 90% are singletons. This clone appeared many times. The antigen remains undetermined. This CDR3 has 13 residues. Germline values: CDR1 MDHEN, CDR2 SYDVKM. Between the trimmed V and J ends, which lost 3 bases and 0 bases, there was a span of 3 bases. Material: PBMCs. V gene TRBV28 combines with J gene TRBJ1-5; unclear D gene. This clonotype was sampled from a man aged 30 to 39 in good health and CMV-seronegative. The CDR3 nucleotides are TGTGCCAGCAGTTTCGTTAGCAATCAGCCCCAGCATTTT. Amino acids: CASSFVSNQPQHF.